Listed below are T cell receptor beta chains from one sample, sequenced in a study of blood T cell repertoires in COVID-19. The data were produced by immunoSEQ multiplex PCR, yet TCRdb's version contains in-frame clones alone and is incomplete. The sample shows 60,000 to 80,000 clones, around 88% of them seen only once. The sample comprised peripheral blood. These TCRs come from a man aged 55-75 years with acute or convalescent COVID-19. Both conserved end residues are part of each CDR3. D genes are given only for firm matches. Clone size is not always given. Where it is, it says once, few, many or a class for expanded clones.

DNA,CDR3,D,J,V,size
TGTGCCAGCAGTGATTCTCGACAGGTCAATGAGCAGTTCTTC,CASSDSRQVNEQFF,.,TRBJ2-1,TRBV2,.
TGTGCCAGCAAGAAGGGAGCCAATGAGCAGTTCTTC,CASKKGANEQFF,.,TRBJ2-1,TRBV6-5,.
TGTGCCAGCAGCCTCCGGGGGGGGTCCTCCTACGAGCAGTACTTC,CASSLRGGSSYEQYF,TRBD2,TRBJ2-7,TRBV3-1/TRBV3-2,.
TGCAGTATTGTATGGGCGGGAGAGTCCTACAATGAGCAGTTCTTC,CSIVWAGESYNEQFF,TRBD2,TRBJ2-1,TRBV29-1,.
TGCGCCAGCAGTCACTTCAGGGGTTATAGCTATGGCTACACCTTC,CASSHFRGYSYGYTF,.,TRBJ1-2,TRBV23-1,.
TGCGCCAGCAGCCAAGGGACAGGGTGGAGGTATGGCTACACCTTC,CASSQGTGWRYGYTF,TRBD1,TRBJ1-2,TRBV4-1,.
TGTGCCAGCAGCGTAGAGGGCAGGGGCCGTCAAGAGACCCAGTACTTC,CASSVEGRGRQETQYF,.,TRBJ2-5,TRBV9,.
TGTGCCAGCAGCCAAGTTGCGAGAGCTTCGGGTGAGCAGTTCTTC,CASSQVARASGEQFF,.,TRBJ2-1,TRBV14,.
TGTGCCAGCTCACCACCGTGGACTAGCGTCAATGAGCAGTTCTTC,CASSPPWTSVNEQFF,TRBD2,TRBJ2-1,TRBV18,.
TGTGCCAGCAGCCAAGGAGCAACAGCATCTGCTATTGGCTACACCTTC,CASSQGATASAIGYTF,.,TRBJ1-2,TRBV3-1/TRBV3-2,.
TGCGCCAGCAGACCTGGACAGGGGAGCAACGAGCAGTACTTC,CASRPGQGSNEQYF,TRBD1,TRBJ2-7,TRBV5-1,.
TGTGCCATCAGTGAGACCAGGGGGCTTTCACCCCTCCACTTT,CAISETRGLSPLHF,TRBD1,TRBJ1-6,TRBV10-3,.
TGTGCCACCAGCAGAGGGACAGGATTCACTGAAGCTTTCTTT,CATSRGTGFTEAFF,TRBD1,TRBJ1-1,TRBV15,.
TGTGCCAGCAGCGTAGGGACAGGGGGCAATGAGCAGTTCTTC,CASSVGTGGNEQFF,TRBD1,TRBJ2-1,TRBV9,.
TGTGCCAGCAGTTACTCGATGACTTCGGACACCCTTAGCAATCAGCCCCAGCATTTT,CASSYSMTSDTLSNQPQHF,.,TRBJ1-5,TRBV6-2/TRBV6-3,once
TGTGCCCTTTTCACAATCCTCAATCAGCCCCAGCATTTT,CALFTILNQPQHF,.,TRBJ1-5,TRBV6-5,.
TGTGCCAGCAGCTTTGGGGTACGGGGGGCTGAGAATGAAAAACTGTTTTTT,CASSFGVRGAENEKLFF,.,TRBJ1-4,TRBV5-5,.
TGTGCCAGCGGTCGACTGAGACCCTACGAGCAGTACTTC,CASGRLRPYEQYF,.,TRBJ2-7,TRBV12-3/TRBV12-4,.
TGTGCCACCAGTGCTACAGGGGCAACTAATGAAAAACTGTTTTTT,CATSATGATNEKLFF,TRBD1,TRBJ1-4,TRBV24-1,.
TGTGCCACCAGTGATCGTCAAAGCGTTGGCTACACCTTC,CATSDRQSVGYTF,.,TRBJ1-2,TRBV24-1,.
TGCGCCAGCAGCTTGGGTGGGAGGGATGAGCAGTTCTTC,CASSLGGRDEQFF,TRBD2,TRBJ2-1,TRBV5-1,.
TGCGCCAGCAGCATGACCCCAGGGAATTCACCCCTCCACTTT,CASSMTPGNSPLHF,.,TRBJ1-6,TRBV5-1,.
TGTGCCAGCAGTTTTATAAGCACAGATACGCAGTATTTT,CASSFISTDTQYF,.,TRBJ2-3,TRBV27,.
TGTGCCAGCAGTGAAATCTCGACTAGCACAGAGACCCAGTACTTC,CASSEISTSTETQYF,TRBD2,TRBJ2-5,TRBV6-1,.
TGTGCCAGCAGCGCTGGGGCTCGACAGTATGGCTACACCTTC,CASSAGARQYGYTF,.,TRBJ1-2,TRBV25-1,once
TGTGCCACCAGTGATCCGCGATCTAGCGGGAGTCACAGGCCGCCAGATACGCAGTATTTT,CATSDPRSSGSHRPPDTQYF,TRBD2,TRBJ2-3,TRBV24-1,.
TGTGCCAGCAGTTACCTTCAACAACTACTCACCGGGGAGCTGTTTTTT,CASSYLQQLLTGELFF,.,TRBJ2-2,TRBV6-5,few
TGTGCCATCAGGGGTCTAGCGGCCTACGAGCAGTACTTC,CAIRGLAAYEQYF,TRBD2,TRBJ2-7,TRBV10-3,.
TGCAGTGGAGAACGGGACAGGGTCTTC,CSGERDRVF,TRBD1,TRBJ2-1,TRBV20-1,.
TGCGCCAGCACCGGGACACCCGGCGGAGCTTTCTTT,CASTGTPGGAFF,.,TRBJ1-1,TRBV5-1,.
TGTGCCAGTAGTTTGTCACATTCTAACTATGGCTACACCTTC,CASSLSHSNYGYTF,.,TRBJ1-2,TRBV19,once
TGTGCCAGCAAACCGGACAGGGGGTACTTTTATGGCTACACCTTC,CASKPDRGYFYGYTF,TRBD1,TRBJ1-2,TRBV2,.
TGTGCCAGCTCACCACCTTCTCTCAGCTACGAGCAGTACTTC,CASSPPSLSYEQYF,.,TRBJ2-7,TRBV18,.
TGTGCCAGTAGTATAACGCCGCGGGGTCAGCCCCAGCATTTT,CASSITPRGQPQHF,.,TRBJ1-5,TRBV19,.
TGTGCCAGCAGCACAAACGACGAGCAGTACTTC,CASSTNDEQYF,.,TRBJ2-7,TRBV5-8,.
TGTGCCAGCAGCCGGGGTAACCCTGAAAAACTGTTTTTT,CASSRGNPEKLFF,.,TRBJ1-4,TRBV7-9,.
TGCGCCAGCAATTCGGACAGGGGCTATGGCTACACCTTC,CASNSDRGYGYTF,TRBD1,TRBJ1-2,TRBV10-2,.
TGTGCCAGTAGTATAGGTCACGGGACTAAAGCTTTCTTT,CASSIGHGTKAFF,.,TRBJ1-1,TRBV19,.
TGTGCCAGCAGTCGGCCTAGCGGGAGCTTAGGTGAGCAGTTCTTC,CASSRPSGSLGEQFF,TRBD2,TRBJ2-1,TRBV6-5,.
TGTGCCAGCAGCCTTGGCGGGGGTGCTGCGAATGAGCAGTTCTTC,CASSLGGGAANEQFF,TRBD2,TRBJ2-1,TRBV7-3,.
TGTGCCAGCAGTTTGGAAAGCGGGACATACGTCTACGAGCAGTACTTC,CASSLESGTYVYEQYF,.,TRBJ2-7,TRBV27,.
TGTGCCAGCAGCGCCCCCCACCAGGGCGAGCAGTTCTTC,CASSAPHQGEQFF,.,TRBJ2-1,TRBV9,once
TGTGCCAGCAGCAGCGGGGGGGTCCAAGAGACCCAGTACTTC,CASSSGGVQETQYF,TRBD2,TRBJ2-5,TRBV11-2,.
TGTGCCAGTAGTATTCTCCGACAGGGGCCCTCGAACACTGAAGCTTTCTTT,CASSILRQGPSNTEAFF,TRBD1,TRBJ1-1,TRBV19,.
TGCGCCAGCAGCGTCTCGCGGGAACCTATCAATGAGCAGTTCTTC,CASSVSREPINEQFF,.,TRBJ2-1,TRBV5-1,.
TGTGCCAGCAGCCACGGGTCAACTAATGAAAAACTGTTTTTT,CASSHGSTNEKLFF,.,TRBJ1-4,TRBV4-2,.
TGTGCCAGCAGTAATCTCGGACAGGGAGATAATTCACCCCTCCACTTT,CASSNLGQGDNSPLHF,TRBD1,TRBJ1-6,TRBV28,.
TGTGCCAGCAGTTTATTGGAGGATCAGCCCCAGCATTTT,CASSLLEDQPQHF,.,TRBJ1-5,TRBV12-3/TRBV12-4,.
TGTGCCAGCAGCTTGGACCGGCTGGCGGGGGGCACAGATACGCAGTATTTT,CASSLDRLAGGTDTQYF,TRBD2,TRBJ2-3,TRBV5-6,few
TGCGCCAGCAGCTTGTTCCGGAGGGATACGCAGTATTTT,CASSLFRRDTQYF,.,TRBJ2-3,TRBV5-1,.
TGTGCCAGCAGCCAAAAGACTGGGGAGACCCAGTACTTC,CASSQKTGETQYF,.,TRBJ2-5,TRBV3-1/TRBV3-2,.
TGTGCCAGCAGCGCCGGACTAGCGGGCACAGATACGCAGTATTTT,CASSAGLAGTDTQYF,TRBD2,TRBJ2-3,TRBV6-5,.
TGCAGTGCTAGTGCCCTTAGCGGGAGGGGAGAGCAGTACTTC,CSASALSGRGEQYF,TRBD2,TRBJ2-7,TRBV20-1,.
TGTGCCAGCAGCTTTAGCGGGGGAGGAGGGGAGCAGTACTTC,CASSFSGGGGEQYF,TRBD2,TRBJ2-7,TRBV2,.
TGTGCCAGCAGGCAGGAAAACACAGATACGCAGTATTTT,CASRQENTDTQYF,.,TRBJ2-3,TRBV7-9,.
TGTGCCCCAGCGGGGGCGAATGGCTACACCTTC,CAPAGANGYTF,.,TRBJ1-2,TRBV6-5,.